These 31 T cell receptor beta chains share one sample of origin, sequenced in a study of radiation and T cells in renal cell carcinoma. Sequenced by immunoSEQ multiplex PCR; TCRdb stores in-frame clones only, minus some. The top ten hold 7.3% of the sample, which has under 65,000 clones, roughly three quarters seen once. The time point: baseline pretreatment blood. Indicated treatment: 15 Gy SBRT to primary tumor, nephrectomy 4 weeks later. Sequenced material: blood, taken from a patient whose treatment included radiotherapy and nephrectomy. These receptors came from a man between 60 and 70 years old with renal cell carcinoma.

Regarding this clone: Within the sample, other DNA sequences also encode this same CDR3. The V gene is TRBV4-1, the J gene TRBJ2-5; 7 nucleotides agree with TRBD2. Germline CDR1 and CDR2: MGHRA and YSYEKL. The CDR3 covers 14 residues. V trimming: 0 bases; J trimming: 5 bases; junction bases outside the gene matches: 3. CDR3 nucleotides: TGCGCCAGCAGCCAAGAAGGGGAGGGGGAGACCCAGTACTTC. Amino acids: CASSQEGEGETQYF.

CDR3 DNA: TGCGCCAGCAGCTTTCGGGACGGGAATTCACCCCTCCACTTT. It codes for CASSFRDGNSPLHF. The genes are TRBV5-1 and TRBJ1-6; TRBD1 might be the D (5 bases). V was pared by 2 bases and J by 7 bases, with 10 bases between. CDR1 and CDR2 from the germline V gene are SGHRS and YFSETQ. The CDR3 loop spans 14 amino acids. The full variable domain, in which reference TRBV5-1 and TRBJ1-6 provide the parts outside the CDR3, is KAGVTQTPRYLIKTRGQQVTLSCSPISGHRSVSWYQQTPGQGLQFLFEYFSETQRNKGNFPGRFSGRQFSNSRSEMNVSTLELGDSALYLCASSFRDGNSPLHFGNGTRLTVT.

The chain is built from TRBV18 and TRBJ2-5; no clear D gene. Trimming pared 2 bases from V and 10 bases from J, leaving 14 bases between. Germline V gene sequence: CDR1 KGHSH, CDR2 LQKENI. The CDR3 is 13 residues long. The CDR3 DNA reads as TGTGCCAGCTCACCAAACTCTCTCGGATACCAGTACTTC. Protein product: CASSPNSLGYQYF.

The chain recombines TRBV18 with TRBJ1-5, with TRBD1 as a possible D gene (5 bases). Germline loops: CDR1 KGHSH, CDR2 LQKENI. The CDR3 spans 15 residues. Between the trimmed V and J ends, which lost 6 bases and 2 bases, there was a span of 14 bases. The CDR3 DNA reads TGTGCCAGCTCCCCAGGTAGGGGAGGCAATCAGCCCCAGCATTTT. Translating it yields CASSPGRGGNQPQHF.

This chain uses TRBV13 with TRBJ2-1; D uncertain. The germline CDR1 and CDR2 sequences are PRHDT and FYEKMQ (reference sequence). Trimming removed 5 bases at V and 6 bases at J, with 14 bases between. The CDR3 runs 14 residues. This CDR3 is CASSIPIPGNEQFF. As DNA, the CDR3 is TGTGCCAGCAGCATCCCTATTCCCGGCAATGAGCAGTTCTTC.

This clone appeared once. The chain couples TRBV2 to TRBJ1-5, with TRBD1 matching 7 bases. CDR1 is SNHLY, CDR2 FYNNEI, per germline. J gave up 5 bases and V 7 bases, and 8 bases lay outside the gene matches. The CDR3 runs to 14 residues. In nucleotides, the CDR3 is TGTGCCAGCACCCCGACAGGGCCCTATCAGCCCCAGCATTTT. It specifies CASTPTGPYQPQHF.

The chain carries TRBV6-1 and TRBJ2-2; TRBD1 matches 7 bases. Looked up from germline, CDR1 is MNHNS and CDR2 is SASEGT. The CDR3 extends over 15 amino acids. V lost 6 bases and J lost 6; bases outside the gene matches: 10. The CDR3: CASRLSLGGSGELFF. CDR3 nucleotide sequence: TGTGCCAGCAGACTTTCTCTAGGGGGCTCCGGGGAGCTGTTTTTT.

This chain uses TRBV6-6 with TRBJ1-1, with D tentatively TRBD1 (5 bases). Per the germline V gene, CDR1 is MNHNY and CDR2 is SVGAGI (reference sequence). The V gene lost 5 bases and the J gene lost 0 bases, with 10 bases spanning the gap. This CDR3 comprises 14 residues. CDR3 coding DNA: TGTGCCAGCAGTCTTCCAGGGCTGAACACTGAAGCTTTCTTT. As protein: CASSLPGLNTEAFF.

The V and J genes are TRBV19 and TRBJ1-5, with a possible D match to TRBD1 (5 bases). CDR3 size: 15 residues. Germline V gene lookup returns CDR1 LNHDA and CDR2 SQIVND (reference sequence). V shed 8 bases and J shed 2 bases, with 16 bases lying between them. The CDR3 nucleotides read TGTGCCAGTTCATCATCGGGGGTGGGCAATCAGCCCCAGCATTTT. Its translation: CASSSSGVGNQPQHF.

This chain connects TRBV11-3 to TRBJ2-5; 8 positions agree with TRBD2. With 5 bases clipped from V and 5 bases from J, the junction kept 10 bases outside the gene matches. The CDR3 totals 15 residues. Germline V gene lookup returns CDR1 SGHNT and CDR2 YENEEA. The DNA of the CDR3 is TGTGCCAGCAGCGCTCTACCGGGAGGGCCTGAGACCCAGTACTTC. Protein: CASSALPGGPETQYF.

Worth noting for this clone: A junction boundary mismatches the germline segment, possibly from a read error. V gene TRBV18 combines with J gene TRBJ2-2, with D hard to call. Germline CDR1 is KGHSH and CDR2 is LQKENI. The CDR3 runs 13 residues. The CDR3 DNA sequence: TGTGCCAGCTCACCACCGAATACCGGGGAGCTGTTTTTT. Translation: CASSPPNTGELFF.

The chain recombines TRBV7-9 with TRBJ2-3; D may be TRBD1 or TRBD2 (5 bases each). Trimming shortened V by 5 bases and J by 0 bases, and 9 bases separated the two germline ends. In germline, CDR1 is SEHNR, CDR2 FQNEAQ (reference sequence). The CDR3 runs to 14 residues. The chain's CDR3 is CASSRRDSTDTQYF. CDR3 DNA sequence: TGTGCCAGCAGCCGACGGGACAGCACAGATACGCAGTATTTT.

J is TRBJ1-5 and V is TRBV19; the D is unclear. Germline CDR1 LNHDA, CDR2 SQIVND (reference sequence). There are 16 residues in the CDR3. Trimming removed 5 bases from V and 4 bases from J, with 18 bases in between. The CDR3 region has the DNA TGTGCCAGTAGTCCGGTCCGGGCCCTAAATAATCAGCCCCAGCATTTT. Translated, it gives CASSPVRALNNQPQHF.

The chain couples TRBV28 to TRBJ2-7; 11 bases map to TRBD2. CDR3 length equals 16 residues. Germline CDR1 reads MDHEN; CDR2 reads SYDVKM. Trimming took 2 bases from V and 5 from J; bases not matched to a gene: 8. In DNA, the CDR3 is TGTGCCAGCAGTTTACAGGGACTAGCGGATCCCCACGAGCAGTACGTC. As protein: CASSLQGLADPHEQYV.

The chain links TRBV2 to TRBJ2-2; 10 nucleotides match TRBD2. Germline CDR1 SNHLY, CDR2 FYNNEI. V gave up 3 bases and J gave up 4 bases; unmatched junction bases: 5. The CDR3 is 16 amino acids. DNA for the CDR3: TGTGCCAGCAGTGAGGAGCGGGGGGGCGTCACCGGGGAGCTGTTTTTT. Translating it yields CASSEERGGVTGELFF. Together with reference TRBV2 and TRBJ2-2, the CDR3 gives the full variable domain: EPEVTQTPSHQVTQMGQEVILRCVPISNHLYFYWYRQILGQKVEFLVSFYNNEISEKSEIFDDQFSVERPDGSNFTLKIRSTKLEDSAMYFCASSEERGGVTGELFFGEGSRLTVL.

This clone was observed a few times. The chain joins TRBV5-8 to TRBJ1-4; D might be TRBD1 (6 bases). Germline values: CDR1 SGHTS, CDR2 YDEGEE. This CDR3 spans 14 amino acids. V was cut by 1 base and J by 8 bases, with 12 bases left in between. The CDR3 DNA sequence: TGTGCCAGCAGCTTGCCCCGGACAGACGAAAAACTGTTTTTT. Protein product: CASSLPRTDEKLFF.

V usage is TRBV11-2 and J usage is TRBJ2-5, with unresolved D. Trimming took off 4 bases at V and 5 bases at J, with 14 bases between the two ends. CDR3 size: 14 residues. Per germline, CDR1 SGHAT and CDR2 FQNNGV. Here the CDR3 DNA reads TGTGCCAGCAGCTCGGAAGCTGTAATCGAGACCCAGTACTTC. Its translation: CASSSEAVIETQYF.

This clone was seen only once. The chain has TRBV12-5 and TRBJ2-1; 11 bases are shared with TRBD2. This CDR3 is built from 13 residues. Germline CDR1 reads LGHNT; CDR2 reads FRNRAP. V shed 3 bases, J shed 12 bases, and the junction held 4 bases outside the gene matches. CDR3 sequence (DNA): TGTGCTAGTGGTTTTGGGCTAGCGGGGGGGCAGTTCTTC. It yields the protein CASGFGLAGGQFF.

The chain joins TRBV19 to TRBJ1-1, with D perhaps TRBD1 (5 bases). With 2 bases removed from V and 4 bases from J, the gap between germline ends came to 11 bases. The CDR3 has 14 amino acids. Germline assignment: CDR1 LNHDA and CDR2 SQIVND (reference sequence). This CDR3 is CASSILGESTEAFF. In DNA form, the CDR3 reads TGTGCCAGTAGTATACTGGGGGAATCCACTGAAGCTTTCTTT.

This chain joins TRBV7-6 and TRBJ2-5; D ambiguous. The CDR3 totals 14 residues. With 5 bases removed from V and 9 bases from J, the gap between germline ends came to 19 bases. Germline assignment: CDR1 SGHVS and CDR2 FNYEAQ. The chain's CDR3 is CASSARTDRYSQYF. Here the CDR3 DNA reads TGTGCCAGCAGCGCTCGGACGGACCGGTATTCCCAGTACTTC.

The genes are TRBV2 and TRBJ1-1; D unclear. CDR3 length: 10 amino acids. Per the germline V gene, CDR1 is SNHLY and CDR2 is FYNNEI. V was cut by 5 bases and J by 8 bases, with 6 bases left in between. CDR3 amino acids: CASSQREAFF. The CDR3 DNA follows: TGTGCCAGCAGTCAGAGAGAAGCTTTCTTT.

The chain joins TRBV21-1 to TRBJ2-1; the table names TRBD2, a call not compared with the DNA. TRBV21-1 is labeled a pseudogene. The CDR3 consists of 17 residues. The CDR3 sequence is CASSGDKAGGSLYEQFF. CDR3 DNA: TGTGCCAGCAGCGGAGACAAAGCGGGGGGGTCCTTGTATGAGCAGTTCTTC.

The chain joins TRBV7-2 to TRBJ2-3; D perhaps matches TRBD2 (6 bases). Per the germline V gene, CDR1 is SGHTA and CDR2 is FQGNSA. The CDR3 is 15 residues long. With 1 base removed from V and 2 bases from J, the gap between germline ends came to 10 bases. For the CDR3, the DNA is TGTGCCAGCAGCTTAGTGCCGGGGGACACAGATACGCAGTATTTT. Translated, it gives CASSLVPGDTDTQYF.

This sequence joins TRBV19 and TRBJ2-7, with 11 bases lining up with TRBD1. This CDR3 region has 15 residues. The V gene end was trimmed by 3 bases and the J gene end by 3 bases; junction bases not matched to a gene: 4. Germline assignment: CDR1 LNHDA and CDR2 SQIVND (reference sequence). Here the CDR3 DNA reads TGTGCCAGTAGTATTCAGGACAGGGGGCTCTACGAGCAGTACTTC. This gives the protein CASSIQDRGLYEQYF.

V gene TRBV19 combines with J gene TRBJ2-1, with D uncertain. Per germline, CDR1 LNHDA and CDR2 SQIVND (reference sequence). Trimming took 3 bases from V and 5 from J, leaving 14 bases between them. The CDR3 spans 15 residues. CDR3 region: CASSMAPLGNNEQFF. Written as DNA, the CDR3 is TGTGCCAGTAGTATGGCCCCCTTAGGGAACAATGAGCAGTTCTTC.

The chain uses TRBV6-6 and TRBJ2-1, with a weak D call TRBD2 (5 bases). CDR3 length equals 13 residues. V lost 8 bases and J lost 7, with 15 bases in between. CDR1 and CDR2 (germline): MNHNY, SVGAGI (reference sequence). Here the CDR3 reads CASHKEAVNEQFF. DNA of the CDR3: TGTGCCAGCCATAAGGAGGCAGTTAATGAGCAGTTCTTC.

The CDR3 nucleotides read TGTGCCATCAGTGATGAAGTCAGGAGCACAGATACGCAGTATTTT. Translation: CAISDEVRSTDTQYF. The V and J genes are TRBV10-3 and TRBJ2-3; no firm D call. Germline-derived CDR1 and CDR2 are ENHRY and SYGVKD. Trimming pared 3 bases from V and 0 bases from J, leaving 10 bases between. The CDR3 contains 15 residues.

The table lists this clone with a few counts. This chain uses TRBV29-1 with TRBJ1-1; tentative D call: TRBD1 (5 bases). Germline CDR1 and CDR2: SQVTM and ANQGSEA. The CDR3 has 13 amino acids. CDR3 sequence reads: CTCSLGTSTEAFF. In DNA, the CDR3 is TGCACCTGTTCTCTCGGGACCTCCACTGAAGCTTTCTTT.

The gene calls are TRBV6-5 and TRBJ2-7; D ambiguous. Trimming removed 2 bases from V and 7 bases from J, with 6 bases in between. CDR1 is MNHEY and CDR2 is SVGAGI in the germline V gene. This CDR3 comprises 11 residues. The CDR3 bases are TGTGCCAGCAGTTACAACCGGGAGCAGTACTTC. It translates to CASSYNREQYF.

V and J are TRBV7-9 and TRBJ2-1; D ambiguous. V was trimmed by 4 bases and J by 3 bases, leaving 13 bases between them. The CDR3 runs 15 residues. CDR1 SEHNR and CDR2 FQNEAQ come from the germline V gene (reference sequence). The CDR3 loop reads CASSSDLANYNEQFF. In DNA form, the CDR3 reads TGTGCCAGCAGCTCAGATCTGGCAAACTACAATGAGCAGTTCTTC.

The chain uses TRBV13 and TRBJ2-5, with TRBD1 matching 8 bases. The CDR3 has 15 amino acids. J lost 4 bases, V lost 5 bases, and 9 bases had no gene match. Germline CDR1 PRHDT, CDR2 FYEKMQ (reference sequence). Here the CDR3 DNA reads TGTGCCAGCAGCGTCCGGACAGGGTGGGGAGAGACCCAGTACTTC. Its protein product is CASSVRTGWGETQYF.